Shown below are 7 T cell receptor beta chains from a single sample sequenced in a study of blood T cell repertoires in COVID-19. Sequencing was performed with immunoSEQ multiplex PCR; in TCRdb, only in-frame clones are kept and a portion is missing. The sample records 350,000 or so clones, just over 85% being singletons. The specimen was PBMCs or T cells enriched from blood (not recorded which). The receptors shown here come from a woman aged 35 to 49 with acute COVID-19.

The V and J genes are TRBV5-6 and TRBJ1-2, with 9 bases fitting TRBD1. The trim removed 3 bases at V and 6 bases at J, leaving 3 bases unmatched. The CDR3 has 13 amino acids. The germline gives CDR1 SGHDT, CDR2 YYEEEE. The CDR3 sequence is CASSWTGVHGYTF. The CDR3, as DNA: TGTGCCAGCAGCTGGACAGGGGTTCATGGCTACACCTTC.

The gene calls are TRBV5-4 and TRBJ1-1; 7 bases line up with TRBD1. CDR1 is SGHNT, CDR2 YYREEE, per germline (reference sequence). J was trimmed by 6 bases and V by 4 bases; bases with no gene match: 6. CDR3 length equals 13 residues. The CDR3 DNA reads TGTGCCAGCAGCCCCCAGGGGGGCCCTGAAGCTTTCTTT. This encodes CASSPQGGPEAFF.

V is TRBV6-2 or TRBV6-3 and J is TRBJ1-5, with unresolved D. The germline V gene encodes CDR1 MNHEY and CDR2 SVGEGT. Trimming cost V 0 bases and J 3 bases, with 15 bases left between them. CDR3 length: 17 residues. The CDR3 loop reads CASSYSRKGVDNQPQHF. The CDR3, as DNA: TGTGCCAGCAGTTACTCTCGGAAGGGAGTCGACAATCAGCCCCAGCATTTT.

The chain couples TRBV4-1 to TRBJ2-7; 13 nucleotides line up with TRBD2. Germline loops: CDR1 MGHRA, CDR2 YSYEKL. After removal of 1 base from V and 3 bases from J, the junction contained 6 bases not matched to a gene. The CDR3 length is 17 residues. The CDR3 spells CASSQGTGLAGIYEQYF. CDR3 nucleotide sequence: TGCGCCAGCAGCCAAGGAACGGGACTAGCGGGAATCTACGAGCAGTACTTC.

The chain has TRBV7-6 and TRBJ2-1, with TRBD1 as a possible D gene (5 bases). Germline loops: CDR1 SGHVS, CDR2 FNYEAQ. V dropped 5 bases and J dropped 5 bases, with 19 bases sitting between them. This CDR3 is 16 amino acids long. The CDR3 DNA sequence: TGTGCCAGCAGCATCTCAGGGTCCCGAGGTCACAATGAGCAGTTCTTC. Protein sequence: CASSISGSRGHNEQFF. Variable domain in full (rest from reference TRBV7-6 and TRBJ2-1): GAGVSQSPRYKVTKRGQDVALRCDPISGHVSLYWYRQALGQGPEFLTYFNYEAQQDKSGLPNDRFSAERPEGSISTLTIQRTEQRDSAMYRCASSISGSRGHNEQFFGPGTRLTVL.

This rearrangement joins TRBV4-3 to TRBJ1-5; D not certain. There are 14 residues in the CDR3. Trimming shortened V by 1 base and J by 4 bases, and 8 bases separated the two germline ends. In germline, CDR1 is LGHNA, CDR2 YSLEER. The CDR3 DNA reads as TGCGCCAGCAGCCAAGGGTTCGGGAATCAGCCCCAGCATTTT. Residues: CASSQGFGNQPQHF.

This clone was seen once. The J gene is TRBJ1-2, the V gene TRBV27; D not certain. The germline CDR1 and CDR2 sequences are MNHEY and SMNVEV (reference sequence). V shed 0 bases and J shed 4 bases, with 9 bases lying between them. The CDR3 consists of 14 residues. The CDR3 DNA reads TGTGCCAGCAGTTTATCGTCTAGCGGCTATGGCTACACCTTC. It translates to CASSLSSSGYGYTF.